The 4 T cell receptor beta chains reported below all come from one sample, sequenced in a study of identical twins. TCRdb fed the 5' RACE reads into MiXCR, producing one record per CDR3 protein. There are a few hundred thousand distinct CDR3 sequences in the sample; approximately 12% occur only once, and around 4% lies in the top ten. This same sample was also part of a study on yellow fever vaccine responses in identical twins.

The sequencing input was memory (CD45RO+) T cells sorted from blood. The receptors stem from a woman aged 18-29 years in good health.

This clonotype came up a few times. This chain connects TRBV6-1 to TRBJ1-6; a possible D gene is TRBD1 (5 bases). The CDR3 totals 14 residues. Trimming took 7 bases from V and 7 from J, leaving 14 bases between them. CDR1 MNHNS and CDR2 SASEGT come from the germline V gene. CDR3 in amino acids: CASNTGRVNSPLHF. CDR3 coding DNA: TGTGCCAGCAACACGGGACGGGTCAATTCACCCCTCCACTTT.

This clonotype was picked up many times. The rearrangement links TRBV7-9 to TRBJ2-7; 7 bases are shared with TRBD1. Germline CDR1 reads SEHNR; CDR2 reads FQNEAQ (reference sequence). J lost 4 bases, V lost 2 bases, and 5 bases had no gene match. This CDR3 has 14 residues. Here the CDR3 DNA reads TGTGCCAGCAGCTTATCCCAGGGGGTTTACGAGCAGTACTTC. Its protein is CASSLSQGVYEQYF. The full variable domain, with the rest looked up from reference TRBV7-9 and TRBJ2-7, is DTGVSQNPRHKITKRGQNVTFRCDPISEHNRLYWYRQTLGQGPEFLTYFQNEAQLEKSRLLSDRFSAERPKGSFSTLEIQRTEQGDSAMYLCASSLSQGVYEQYFGPGTRLTVT.

This chain connects TRBV7-2 to TRBJ2-3; 13 positions match TRBD2. This CDR3 contains 16 residues. Germline V gene sequence: CDR1 SGHTA, CDR2 FQGNSA. Trimming cost V 2 bases and J 6 bases; bases outside gene matches: 5. The CDR3 protein is CASSLRLAGGLDTQYF. The DNA for the CDR3 is TGTGCCAGCAGCTTAAGACTAGCGGGGGGTCTGGATACGCAGTATTTT.

The chain couples TRBV5-1 to TRBJ2-7; a weak D match, TRBD1 (5 bases). The CDR3 loop spans 13 amino acids. The germline V gene encodes CDR1 SGHRS and CDR2 YFSETQ. V was cut by 3 bases and J by 0 bases, with 7 bases left in between. The CDR3 loop reads CASSWGFSYEQYF. DNA of the CDR3: TGCGCCAGCAGCTGGGGCTTCTCCTACGAGCAGTACTTC. The full variable domain, rest sourced from reference TRBV5-1 and TRBJ2-7, is KAGVTQTPRYLIKTRGQQVTLSCSPISGHRSVSWYQQTPGQGLQFLFEYFSETQRNKGNFPGRFSGRQFSNSRSEMNVSTLELGDSALYLCASSWGFSYEQYFGPGTRLTVT.